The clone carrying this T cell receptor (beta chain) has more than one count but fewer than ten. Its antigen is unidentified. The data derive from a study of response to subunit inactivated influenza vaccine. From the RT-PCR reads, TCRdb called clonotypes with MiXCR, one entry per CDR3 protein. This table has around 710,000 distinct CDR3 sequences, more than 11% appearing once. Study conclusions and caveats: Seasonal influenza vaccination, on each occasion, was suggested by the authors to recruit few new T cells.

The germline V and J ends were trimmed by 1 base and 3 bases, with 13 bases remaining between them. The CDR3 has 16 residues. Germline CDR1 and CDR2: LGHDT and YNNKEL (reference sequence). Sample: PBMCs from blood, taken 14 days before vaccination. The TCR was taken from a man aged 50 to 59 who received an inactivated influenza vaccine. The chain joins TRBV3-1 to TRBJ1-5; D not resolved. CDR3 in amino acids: CASSQGRWGYNQPQHF. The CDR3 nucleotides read TGTGCCAGCAGCCAAGGTCGATGGGGTTACAATCAGCCCCAGCATTTT.